Listed below are T cell receptor beta chains from one sample, sequenced in a study of blood T cell repertoires in COVID-19. This table comes from immunoSEQ multiplex PCR, and its TCRdb copy is limited to in-frame clones, with some not included. Among 150,000 to 190,000 clones listed, roughly four fifths were seen once. Sequences were obtained from PBMCs or T cells enriched from blood (not recorded which). The source of these receptors is a man between 45 and 60 years old who had recovered from COVID-19. Each CDR3 is given with its conserved first and last residue. Fields, in order: clone size, J gene, V gene, D gene, CDR3 DNA, CDR3 protein. A D gene is named only where the DNA matches it firmly. Size tells how often a clone was seen (once, few, many) or the class of an expanded clone, and some rows leave it out.

. TRBJ2-2 TRBV5-1 . TGCGCCAGCAGTTATTTCAGGGCAAACACCGGGGAGCTGTTTTTT CASSYFRANTGELFF
. TRBJ1-2 TRBV4-2 . TGTGCCAGCAGCCAAGATTTCCGGTATGGCTACACCTTC CASSQDFRYGYTF
. TRBJ2-2 TRBV13 . TGTGCCAGCAGCCCCAGCCCCACAGGCGGGGAGCTGTTTTTT CASSPSPTGGELFF
. TRBJ1-6 TRBV27 . TGTGCCAGCAGAGCCCCGGGGACTTTCCCCAGCTATAATTCACCCCTCCACTTT CASRAPGTFPSYNSPLHF
few TRBJ2-5 TRBV11-2 TRBD1 TGTGCCAGCAGCGCACCGGGACAGGGAAAAGAGACCCAGTACTTC CASSAPGQGKETQYF
many TRBJ1-2 TRBV19 TRBD1 TGTGCCAGTAGCCCTCCCCTGCCGGGCAGGGGGTTTCATGGCTACACCTTC CASSPPLPGRGFHGYTF
once TRBJ1-2 TRBV4-2 TRBD1 TGTGCCAGCAGCCAAGATTTCGGGACAGGGGGATGCACCTTC CASSQDFGTGGCTF
. TRBJ2-1 TRBV6-5 TRBD2 TGTGCCAGCAGTTACTTGTCTAGCGGGAGCGAAGGTGAGCAGTTCTTC CASSYLSSGSEGEQFF
. TRBJ2-7 TRBV5-1 TRBD1 TGCGCCAGCAGCTACGGGACAGACTACGAGCAGTACTTC CASSYGTDYEQYF
few TRBJ1-1 TRBV7-6 . TGTGCCAGCAGCTTAATGGGGGACATGAACACTGAAGCTTTCTTT CASSLMGDMNTEAFF
. TRBJ2-4 TRBV28 TRBD1 TGTGCCAGCAGTTTTCGACAGGGGGCCAAAAACATTCAGTACTTC CASSFRQGAKNIQYF
once TRBJ1-4 TRBV5-5 . TGTGCCAGCAGCTTGAGGGGCCAATTTAATGAAAAACTGTTTTTT CASSLRGQFNEKLFF